This note documents a single T cell receptor (beta chain) sequence. The antigen is not known. This table comes from immunoSEQ multiplex PCR, and its TCRdb copy is limited to in-frame clones, with some not included. Found here are roughly 69,000 clones, roughly 80% of them singletons; the top ten hold around 15%. This record belongs to a study of T cell responses to AZD1222 COVID-19 vaccine. Study findings and constraints: White British people made up most donors, females outnumbered males, and clonal diversity was possibly underestimated. Regions 160-218 and 743-854 dominated among vaccine-associated CD4 TCRs spanning spike. Repertoires in all cases were sampled only once the peak T cell response had passed.

This CDR3 contains 12 residues. The V and J ends lost 0 bases and 11 bases respectively, with 13 bases between them. The germline V gene encodes CDR1 GTSNPN and CDR2 SVGIG (reference sequence). The sequence derives from an adult who received the AZD1222 COVID-19 vaccine. The chain has TRBV30 and TRBJ1-1; maybe TRBD1 (5 bases). Sequenced here: peripheral blood, sampled 28 days after the second AZD1222 dose. The DNA of the CDR3 is TGTGCCTGGAGTGTAACGGGGCTCGGGGCTTTCTTT. Its protein product is CAWSVTGLGAFF.